This passage covers 11 T cell receptor beta chains from one sample sequenced in a study of CD8 T cells in Susac syndrome. Random hexamers were used to reverse transcribe the RNA input (roughly 0.5 to 1 ug). TCRdb passed the immunoSEQ multiplex PCR reads through MiXCR, listing each CDR3 protein once. The sample carries just over 150,000 distinct CDR3 sequences, nearly 97% recorded once. Specimen: CD8+ T cells from PBMCs. The receptors were gathered from a human donor with multiple sclerosis.

The chain carries TRBV27 and TRBJ1-4; tentatively, D is TRBD1 (5 bases). The CDR3 length is 16 residues. Germline assignment: CDR1 MNHEY and CDR2 SMNVEV (reference sequence). V lost 0 bases to trimming and J lost 8 bases, with 16 bases between them. The CDR3 coding sequence is TGTGCCAGCAGTTTATCGCGGGAAGGGGTTAGGGAAAAACTGTTTTTT. It specifies CASSLSREGVREKLFF.

This chain links TRBV29-1 with TRBJ2-3; 14 positions agree with TRBD2. The length of the CDR3 is 16 residues. V shed 1 base, J shed 2 bases, and the junction held 2 bases outside the gene matches. Germline loops: CDR1 SQVTM, CDR2 ANQGSEA. CDR3 nucleotides: TGCAGCGTTGAAGGGACTAGCGGGGGGTACACAGATACGCAGTATTTT. Encoded protein: CSVEGTSGGYTDTQYF.

The chain links TRBV2 to TRBJ2-1; TRBD2 matches 14 bases. V dropped 4 bases and J dropped 7; count of bases not matched to a gene: 6. In germline, CDR1 is SNHLY, CDR2 FYNNEI. The CDR3 loop spans 16 amino acids. The CDR3 coding sequence is TGTGCCAGCAGTGGACCGACTAGCGGGGGGGCAAATGAGCAGTTCTTC. It encodes CASSGPTSGGANEQFF.

The CDR3 loop is CASREYGQGFQETQYF. CDR3 in DNA: TGTGCCAGCAGAGAATACGGACAGGGCTTCCAAGAGACCCAGTACTTC. This chain uses TRBV2 with TRBJ2-5, with 8 bases fitting TRBD1. CDR3 length: 16 residues. Germline CDR1 and CDR2: SNHLY and FYNNEI. V trimming: 6 bases; J trimming: 1 base; junction bases outside the gene matches: 10.

The V call is TRBV5-1, the J call TRBJ2-7; 7 nucleotides agree with TRBD1. Trimming cost V 1 base and J 7 bases; bases outside gene matches: 11. Per germline, CDR1 SGHRS and CDR2 YFSETQ. CDR3 length: 15 residues. The CDR3 region has the DNA TGCGCCAGCAGCTTGATGAGACAGGGCCCTCGGGAGCAGTACTTC. Its protein is CASSLMRQGPREQYF.

J is TRBJ1-1 and V is TRBV15, with unresolved D. Germline V lookup: CDR1 LNHNV, CDR2 YYDKDF (reference sequence). The CDR3 spans 14 residues. Trimming pared 0 bases from V and 10 bases from J, leaving 15 bases between. The CDR3 loop reads CATSRDRAQVGAFF. CDR3 bases: TGTGCCACCAGCAGAGACCGGGCCCAGGTCGGAGCTTTCTTT.

The chain combines TRBV24-1 with TRBJ2-2; the D is unclear. Germline V CDR1 and CDR2: KGHDR, SFDVKD. Trimming left V 3 bases short and J 7 bases short, with 2 bases between. The CDR3 totals 11 residues. The CDR3 DNA is TGTGCCACCAGTGATCACGGGGAGCTGTTTTTT. Its translation: CATSDHGELFF.

This clonotype was detected only a few times. The CDR3 bases are TGTGCCTGGAGGGGGAACACTGAAGCTTTCTTT. It is translated as CAWRGNTEAFF. The gene calls are TRBV30 and TRBJ1-1; D uncertain. This CDR3 has 11 residues. Germline V gene lookup returns CDR1 GTSNPN and CDR2 SVGIG (reference sequence). The germline V and J ends were trimmed by 3 bases and 1 base, with 3 bases remaining between them.

This clonotype was seen once. The chain links TRBV20-1 to TRBJ2-3; 7 bases are shared with TRBD2. CDR3 length equals 14 residues. CDR1 and CDR2 from the germline V gene are DFQATT and SNEGSKA (reference sequence). V shed 6 bases and J 2 bases; nucleotides not matched to a gene: 8. In DNA form, the CDR3 reads TGCAGTGCGAGGGGAGGGGCCTACACAGATACGCAGTATTTT. Encoded protein: CSARGGAYTDTQYF.

The chain has TRBV9 and TRBJ1-2, with TRBD1 as a possible D gene (5 bases). This CDR3 is 16 amino acids long. Germline lookup yields CDR1 SGDLS and CDR2 YYNGEE. Trimming removed 0 bases from V and 4 bases from J, with 16 bases in between. The CDR3: CASSVASGFRGYGYTF. The CDR3, as DNA: TGTGCCAGCAGCGTAGCCTCTGGTTTTAGGGGCTATGGCTACACCTTC. Full variable domain (outside the CDR3, taken from reference TRBV9 and TRBJ1-2): DSGVTQTPKHLITATGQRVTLRCSPRSGDLSVYWYQQSLDQGLQFLIQYYNGEERAKGNILERFSAQQFPDLHSELNLSSLELGDSALYFCASSVASGFRGYGYTFGSGTRLTVV.

This chain links TRBV2 with TRBJ2-1; D is ambiguous. The CDR3 loop spans 14 amino acids. Germline CDR1 is SNHLY and CDR2 is FYNNEI. V shed 5 bases and J shed 11 bases, with 19 bases lying between them. The CDR3 spells CASSPSSMSNKQFF. For the CDR3, the DNA is TGTGCCAGCAGTCCTTCTAGTATGTCCAACAAGCAGTTCTTC.